This T cell receptor (beta chain) is drawn from a study of identifying expanded T cells in peripheral blood. No infections or other immune events were documented during collection. Germline values: CDR1 MDHEN, CDR2 SYDVKM. V was shortened by 6 bases and J by 4 bases, with 16 bases between the two germline ends. The length of the CDR3 is 14 residues. Produced via immunoSEQ multiplex PCR; TCRdb's table is partial and in-frame only. The sample has just under 65,000 clones, more than 75% seen once. The count of this clone is one. The target antigen is unknown. Regarding the study as a whole: Two-week clone count variance significantly increased as total template count grew. Differentially abundant clones: around 1.2 between replicates, 16.4 at approximately 13 days, less than 20 at four.

V usage is TRBV28 and J usage is TRBJ2-7; D possibly uses TRBD1 or TRBD2 (5 bases each). The sequence derives from a person between 18 and 75 years old in good health. The sequencing sample was made of blood. The CDR3 DNA follows: TGTGCCAGCAGAAGGACGGGACGGCCGTACGAGCAGTACTTC. Residues: CASRRTGRPYEQYF.